One T cell receptor (beta chain) is described in this entry. Its target is unknown. This sample is part of a study of T-cell memory formation after mild COVID-19. Across the whole study: The two donors had largely donor-specific TCR clusters.

It was 5'RACE with constant-segment primers that produced the TCR alpha and TCR beta cDNA libraries, which carried sample barcodes and UMIs. TCRdb ran MiXCR on the 5' RACE reads and lists one entry per CDR3 protein. The sample consists of approximately 500,000 distinct CDR3 sequences, 20% to 25% of them appearing once. Unmatched junction bases numbered 7, after V lost 2 bases and J lost 9 bases. The V gene's germline CDR1 is GTSNPN and CDR2 SVGIG (reference sequence). The CDR3 has 14 residues. Notes on the study in general: Several responding clones turned up in pre-infection memory, indicating that cross-reactive memory may have taken part. Clones which contracted sat mainly in CM and EM if CD4+, and in EMRA if CD8+.

This chain joins TRBV30 and TRBJ2-2; the match to TRBD1 covers 9 bases. The sample comprised PBMCs or a T cell subset sorted from them (not recorded which). This receptor was identified in an adult woman who had mild COVID-19 (a few samples of this study predate the infection). Cell type and time point are not known. DNA of the CDR3: TGTGCCTGGAGTTTTGGGACAGGGATCCGGGAGCTGTTTTTT. Its translation: CAWSFGTGIRELFF.